This T cell receptor beta chain was sequenced in a study of blood T cell repertoires in COVID-19. Study at large: Samples came from the United States, Italy and Spain, spanning acute and convalescent COVID-19. PBMCs, B-cell-depleted T cells, or T cells were the source of the cDNA or gDNA that made up the material.

CDR1 and CDR2 (germline): GTSNPN, SVGIG (reference sequence). V shed 4 bases, J shed 4 bases, and the junction held 2 bases outside the gene matches. This CDR3 comprises 12 residues. Assay: immunoSEQ multiplex PCR; the TCRdb copy retains only in-frame clones and omits some. The table has approximately 300,000 clones, 70% to 90% seen once. The genes are TRBV30 and TRBJ2-3; 7 bases are shared with TRBD1. This sequence originates from a woman aged 40 to 50 with acute or convalescent COVID-19. The sequenced sample consisted of peripheral blood. As DNA, the CDR3 is TGTGCCTGGACGACAGGGTCAGATACGCAGTATTTT. Residues: CAWTTGSDTQYF. Drawing the rest from reference TRBV30 and TRBJ2-3, the complete variable domain is SQTIHQWPATLVQPVGSPLSLECTVEGTSNPNLYWYRQAAGRGLQLLFYSVGIGQISSEVPQNLSASRPQDRQFILSSKKLLLSDSGFYLCAWTTGSDTQYFGPGTRLTVL.